This TCR beta chain was identified during a study of blood T cell repertoires in COVID-19. Study-wide background: The analysed material was cDNA or gDNA that came from T cells, B-cell-depleted T cells, or PBMCs.

Germline V gene data show CDR1 as SQVTM and CDR2 as ANQGSEA. The V gene lost 4 bases and the J gene lost 8 bases, with 8 bases spanning the gap. The CDR3 loop spans 11 amino acids. Everyone who took part was roughly 18 to 100 years old, and they came from about two dozen US areas. As handled by the study authors: Amplifying reference gene primers gave estimates of nucleated cell counts. Clones were read by immunoSEQ multiplex PCR, and TCRdb kept only the in-frame ones, dropping some. V, J and clone size were drawn from that table, and D and trimming were deduced from the DNA. The data show approximately 400,000 clones, with approximately 90% seen just once and roughly 0.9% held by the top ten.

Input material: PBMCs or T cells enriched from blood (not recorded which). J is TRBJ1-4 and V is TRBV29-1, with unresolved D. This receptor was obtained from a woman aged 40 to 49 who had been exposed to COVID-19. CDR3 amino acids: CSVGEMEKLFF. As DNA, the CDR3 is TGCAGCGTTGGCGAAATGGAAAAACTGTTTTTT.